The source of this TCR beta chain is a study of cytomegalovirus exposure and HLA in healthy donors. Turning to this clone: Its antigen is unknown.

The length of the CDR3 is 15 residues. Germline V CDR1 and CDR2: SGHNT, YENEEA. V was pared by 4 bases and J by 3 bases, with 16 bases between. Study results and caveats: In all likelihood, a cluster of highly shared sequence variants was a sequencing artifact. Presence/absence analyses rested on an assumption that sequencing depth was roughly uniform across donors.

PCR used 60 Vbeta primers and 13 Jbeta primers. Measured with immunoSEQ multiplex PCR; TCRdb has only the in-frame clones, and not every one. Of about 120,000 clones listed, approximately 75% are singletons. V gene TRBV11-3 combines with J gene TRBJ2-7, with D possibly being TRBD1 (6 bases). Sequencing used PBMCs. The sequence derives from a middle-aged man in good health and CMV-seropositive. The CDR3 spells CASSSGTTTLYEQYF. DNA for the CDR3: TGTGCCAGCAGCTCAGGGACAACAACCCTCTACGAGCAGTACTTC.